This passage covers 5 T cell receptor beta chains from one sample sequenced in a study of T cell repertoires in aging, cancer and after chemotherapy. TRB rearrangements spanning V, D and J were amplified using mixed TRB-A/B primers. Via MiXCR, TCRdb re-called the multiplex PCR reads, giving one row per CDR3 protein. The sample contains fewer than 6,000 distinct CDR3 sequences, roughly a quarter of which appear only once. Amplification of TCR beta used genomic DNA extracted from peripheral blood. Source material: blood. The source of these receptors is a human donor with a blood cancer.

Relative to its sample, this clonotype is medium-sized. The V gene is TRBV19, the J gene TRBJ2-1; 7 bases match TRBD2. Germline V CDR1 and CDR2: LNHDA, SQIVND (reference sequence). The CDR3 spans 15 residues. V lost 1 base to trimming and J lost 2 bases; unmatched junction nucleotides: 2. The CDR3 DNA sequence: TGTGCCAGTAGTATAGGAGCGGGAACCTACAATGAGCAGTTCTTC. Translated, it gives CASSIGAGTYNEQFF.

This sequence joins TRBV14 and TRBJ1-2, with D maybe TRBD1 (6 bases). The CDR3 loop spans 17 amino acids. V was pared by 4 bases and J by 0 bases, with 18 bases between. CDR1 SGHDN and CDR2 FVKESK come from the germline V gene. The CDR3 protein is CASSPSFGTYTNYGYTF. CDR3 nucleotide sequence: TGTGCCAGCAGCCCCTCATTCGGGACATATACTAACTATGGCTACACCTTC.

This clonotype turned up a few times. The chain has TRBV20-1 and TRBJ2-2; TRBD2 matches at 10 bases. The CDR3 loop spans 17 amino acids. The junction had 6 bases not matched to a gene; V was cut back by 2 bases and J by 0 bases. Germline-derived CDR1 and CDR2 are DFQATT and SNEGSKA (reference sequence). The DNA of the CDR3 is TGCAGTGCTAGAAAGCTAGCGGGGGACGCGAACACCGGGGAGCTGTTTTTT. Translating it yields CSARKLAGDANTGELFF.

This clonotype was observed a few times. The chain carries TRBV6-2 or TRBV6-3 and TRBJ1-1, with TRBD1 identical over 8 bases. J gave up 3 bases and V 4 bases, and 4 bases lay outside the gene matches. Germline lookup yields CDR1 MNHEY and CDR2 SVGEGT. The CDR3 totals 14 residues. The CDR3 DNA follows: TGTGCCAGCAGTTCGACAGGGGCGTACACTGAAGCTTTCTTT. The encoded protein is CASSSTGAYTEAFF.

The CDR3: CASSRMTGGAGQPQHF. The DNA for the CDR3 is TGTGCCAGCAGCCGAATGACAGGAGGAGCCGGGCAGCCCCAGCATTTT. This chain joins TRBV7-2 and TRBJ1-5; weak D call: TRBD1 (6 bases). The germline CDR1 and CDR2 sequences are SGHTA and FQGNSA. There are 16 residues in the CDR3. With 5 bases removed from V and 7 bases from J, the gap between germline ends came to 21 bases.